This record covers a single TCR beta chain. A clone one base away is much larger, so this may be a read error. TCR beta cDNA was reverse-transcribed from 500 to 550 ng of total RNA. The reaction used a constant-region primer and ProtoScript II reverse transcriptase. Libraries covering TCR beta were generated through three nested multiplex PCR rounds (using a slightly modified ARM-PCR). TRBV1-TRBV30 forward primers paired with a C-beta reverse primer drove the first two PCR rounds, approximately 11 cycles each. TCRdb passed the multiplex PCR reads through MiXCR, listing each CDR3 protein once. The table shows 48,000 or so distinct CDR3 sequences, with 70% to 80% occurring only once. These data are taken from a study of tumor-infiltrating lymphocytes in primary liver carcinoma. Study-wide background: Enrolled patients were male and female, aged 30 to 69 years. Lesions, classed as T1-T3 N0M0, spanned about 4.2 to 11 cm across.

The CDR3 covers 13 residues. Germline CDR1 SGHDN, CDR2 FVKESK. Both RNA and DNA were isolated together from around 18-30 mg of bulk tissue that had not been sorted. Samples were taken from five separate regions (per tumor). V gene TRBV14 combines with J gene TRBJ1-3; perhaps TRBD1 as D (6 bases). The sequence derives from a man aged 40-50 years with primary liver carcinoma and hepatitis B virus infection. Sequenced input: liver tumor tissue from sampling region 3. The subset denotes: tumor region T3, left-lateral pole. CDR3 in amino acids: CAISDRFGNTIYF. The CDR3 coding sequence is TGTGCCATCAGCGACAGGTTTGGAAACACCATATATTTT.